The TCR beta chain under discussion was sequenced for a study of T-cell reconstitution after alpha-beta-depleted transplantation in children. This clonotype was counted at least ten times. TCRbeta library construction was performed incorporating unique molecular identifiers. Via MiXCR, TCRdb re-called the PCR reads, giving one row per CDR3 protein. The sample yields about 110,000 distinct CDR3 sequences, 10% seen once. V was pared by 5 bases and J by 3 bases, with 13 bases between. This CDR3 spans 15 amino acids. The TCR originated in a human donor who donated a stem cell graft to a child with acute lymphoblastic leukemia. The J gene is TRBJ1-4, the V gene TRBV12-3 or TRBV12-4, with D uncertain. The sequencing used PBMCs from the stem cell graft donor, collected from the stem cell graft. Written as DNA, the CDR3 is TGTGCCAGCAGTCCATTCCACCGCGCTAATGAAAAACTGTTTTTT. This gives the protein CASSPFHRANEKLFF.